The 20 T cell receptor beta chains given below trace back to one sample, sequenced in a study of T cell responses to AZD1222 COVID-19 vaccine. Sequencing used immunoSEQ multiplex PCR; TCRdb keeps in-frame clones, though not all of them. The data contain fewer than 200,000 clones, 85% to 90% of them seen just once; the ten biggest clones take up about 1.5%. Material: peripheral blood, obtained on day 0 of AZD1222 vaccination. The receptors originated from an adult in good health.

V gene TRBV28 combines with J gene TRBJ1-2, with D hard to call. Per germline, CDR1 MDHEN and CDR2 SYDVKM. Trimming took 6 bases from V and 1 from J, leaving 15 bases between them. The CDR3 spans 15 residues. In DNA form, the CDR3 reads TGTGCCAGCAGCCCAGACCTTTACAGTAACTATGGCTACACCTTC. This encodes CASSPDLYSNYGYTF.

The chain has TRBV19 and TRBJ1-1, with D perhaps TRBD1 (5 bases). The germline V gene encodes CDR1 LNHDA and CDR2 SQIVND (reference sequence). CDR3 length: 15 amino acids. V lost 4 bases, J lost 4 bases, and 16 bases lay in between. The CDR3 reads CASSTQGLAATEAFF. The CDR3 DNA is TGTGCCAGTAGTACCCAGGGACTCGCAGCCACTGAAGCTTTCTTT.

The chain carries TRBV7-8 and TRBJ2-7, with D tentatively TRBD2 (7 bases). Deletions cut 4 bases from V and 5 bases from J, with 30 bases between. The CDR3 spans 19 residues. Germline V gene data show CDR1 as SGHVS and CDR2 as FQNEAQ. The CDR3 here is CASSSLGGAGPFRGHEQYV. DNA for the CDR3: TGTGCCAGCAGCTCCTTAGGGGGAGCGGGGCCTTTCCGGGGCCACGAGCAGTACGTC.

A single count supports this clone. This chain uses TRBV2 with TRBJ1-4; 7 nucleotides align to TRBD1. CDR3 length: 14 amino acids. V lost 6 bases, J lost 4 bases, and 5 bases stayed unmatched. Germline V lookup: CDR1 SNHLY, CDR2 FYNNEI. The CDR3 reads CASRTGQINEKLFF. The CDR3 DNA sequence: TGTGCCAGCAGGACGGGACAGATTAATGAAAAACTGTTTTTT.

In this sample, this clone turned up once. The J gene is TRBJ1-3, the V gene TRBV30; TRBD1 matches at 8 bases. Per germline, CDR1 GTSNPN and CDR2 SVGIG (reference sequence). CDR3 length equals 15 residues. J lost 1 base, V lost 5 bases, and 7 bases had no gene match. The DNA for the CDR3 is TGTGCCTGGGCCCGTGACAGGGGATCTGGAAACACCATATATTTT. Protein product: CAWARDRGSGNTIYF.

This chain connects TRBV7-3 to TRBJ2-6, with D possibly matching TRBD1 (6 bases). V was clipped by 5 bases and J by 4 bases, with 21 bases between them. Germline assignment: CDR1 SGHTA and CDR2 FQGTGA. This CDR3 has 18 amino acids. CDR3 protein: CASSSRVTGRAGANVLTF. The CDR3, as DNA: TGTGCCAGCAGCAGTAGGGTTACAGGGCGTGCAGGGGCCAACGTCCTGACTTTC.

For the CDR3, the DNA is TGTGCCAGCAGTAAAGGGGGGTCTGGCAATCAGCCCCAGCATTTT. Translating it yields CASSKGGSGNQPQHF. The rearrangement joins TRBV6-6 to TRBJ1-5; perhaps TRBD1 as D (6 bases). Germline CDR1 reads MNHNY; CDR2 reads SVGAGI (reference sequence). The V end was cut by 5 bases, the J end by 2 bases, with 13 bases between. The CDR3 runs to 15 residues.

The genes are TRBV12-3 or TRBV12-4 and TRBJ2-4; D is unresolved. V was cut by 6 bases and J by 5 bases, with 11 bases left in between. The CDR3 is 13 residues long. The CDR3 loop reads CASSTAGENIQYF. CDR3 bases: TGTGCCAGCAGCACGGCAGGAGAAAACATTCAGTACTTC.

The chain links TRBV4-3 to TRBJ2-2; 7 bases are a match to TRBD2. This CDR3 contains 17 residues. Germline trimming cut 3 bases from V and 1 base from J; bases unmatched to any gene: 8. The germline V gene has CDR1 LGHNA and CDR2 YSLEER. The CDR3 loop reads CASSQIGLGRNTGELFF. CDR3 DNA: TGCGCCAGCAGCCAGATAGGACTAGGAAGGAACACCGGGGAGCTGTTTTTT.

The DNA for the CDR3 is TGTGCCAGCAGTTACTTTTTACCGAACACTGAAGCTTTCTTT. It codes for CASSYFLPNTEAFF. This sequence joins TRBV6-2 or TRBV6-3 and TRBJ1-1, with no clear D. Trimming removed 1 base at V and 1 base at J, with 7 bases between. CDR3 length: 14 amino acids. From germline, CDR1 is MNHEY and CDR2 SVGEGT.

J is TRBJ2-2 and V is TRBV6-2 or TRBV6-3; TRBD1 matches 8 bases. CDR1 is MNHEY, CDR2 SVGEGT, per germline. The CDR3 totals 16 residues. After removal of 5 bases from V and 0 bases from J, the junction contained 5 bases not matched to a gene. The DNA of the CDR3 is TGTGCCAGCAGTCGGTACAGGGGGGCGAACACCGGGGAGCTGTTTTTT. Amino acids: CASSRYRGANTGELFF.

DNA for the CDR3: TGTGCCAGCAGCTCGGGCTCGGCGGAGACCCAGTACTTC. Amino acid sequence: CASSSGSAETQYF. The chain combines TRBV7-2 with TRBJ2-5; D uncertain. Trimming pared 4 bases from V and 5 bases from J, leaving 11 bases between. The CDR3 length is 13 residues. Germline values: CDR1 SGHTA, CDR2 FQGNSA.

The chain links TRBV2 to TRBJ1-3; D may be TRBD1 (5 bases). The ends were cut back, 4 bases at V and 0 bases at J, with 19 bases in the middle. The CDR3 is 18 residues long. Per germline, CDR1 SNHLY and CDR2 FYNNEI. CDR3 DNA: TGTGCCAGCAGTGGGGCTACTTGGGGCAGCAACTCTGGAAACACCATATATTTT. This codes for CASSGATWGSNSGNTIYF.

This rearrangement joins TRBV29-1 to TRBJ1-5; TRBD1 is a possible D gene (5 bases). This CDR3 spans 13 amino acids. Germline CDR1 reads SQVTM; CDR2 reads ANQGSEA. V lost 6 bases and J lost 0, with 9 bases in between. CDR3 DNA: TGCAGCGTCCAGGGCCATAGCAATCAGCCCCAGCATTTT. Translation gives CSVQGHSNQPQHF.

This clone was counted a single time. V usage is TRBV29-1 and J usage is TRBJ1-1, with a tentative D call TRBD1 (5 bases). Trimming left V 7 bases short and J 2 bases short, with 17 bases between. CDR1 is SQVTM and CDR2 is ANQGSEA in the germline V gene. The CDR3 covers 14 residues. In DNA, the CDR3 is TGCAGCGCCCGCCATTCAGGGCGCAACACTGAAGCTTTCTTT. Its protein is CSARHSGRNTEAFF.

The rearrangement links TRBV2 to TRBJ2-1, with TRBD2 matching over 8 bases. J was trimmed by 7 bases and V by 9 bases; bases with no gene match: 11. In germline, CDR1 is SNHLY, CDR2 FYNNEI. The length of the CDR3 is 14 residues. This CDR3 is CASVSGVKANEQFF. The CDR3 DNA reads TGTGCCAGTGTTAGCGGGGTGAAAGCGAATGAGCAGTTCTTC.

This clone turned up a few times. The chain joins TRBV5-1 to TRBJ2-1; D is tentatively TRBD1 or TRBD2 (5 bases each). This CDR3 comprises 17 residues. Trimming removed 0 bases from V and 0 bases from J, with 13 bases in between. The germline gives CDR1 SGHRS, CDR2 YFSETQ. CDR3 protein: CASSLVPGQSSYNEQFF. The CDR3 DNA is TGCGCCAGCAGCTTGGTTCCGGGGCAGAGCTCCTACAATGAGCAGTTCTTC.

This clone was recorded only once. The CDR3 region is CASSLFPGFSDYGYTF. The CDR3 nucleotides are TGTGCCAGCAGTCTTTTTCCAGGGTTTTCGGACTATGGCTACACCTTC. The chain recombines TRBV28 with TRBJ1-2; TRBD1 might be the D (5 bases). Germline V gene lookup returns CDR1 MDHEN and CDR2 SYDVKM. The length of the CDR3 is 16 residues. With 5 bases removed from V and 3 bases from J, the gap between germline ends came to 19 bases.

In this sample, this clone turned up once. The J gene is TRBJ1-6, the V gene TRBV28, with no clear D. Per germline, CDR1 MDHEN and CDR2 SYDVKM. The CDR3 is 13 residues long. The V end lost 3 bases, the J end lost 7 bases, and 7 bases lay between the germline ends. CDR3 protein: CASSFSGNSPLHF. The CDR3 nucleotides are TGTGCCAGCAGTTTTTCCGGAAATTCACCCCTCCACTTT.

This chain joins TRBV5-1 and TRBJ1-2, with D perhaps TRBD1 (6 bases). Germline V CDR1 and CDR2: SGHRS, YFSETQ. V was pared by 5 bases and J by 5 bases, with 22 bases between. The length of the CDR3 is 16 residues. Here the CDR3 DNA reads TGCGCCAGCAGAACAACCGGGACAAGGGAGGGTTATGGCTACACCTTC. Amino acid sequence: CASRTTGTREGYGYTF.